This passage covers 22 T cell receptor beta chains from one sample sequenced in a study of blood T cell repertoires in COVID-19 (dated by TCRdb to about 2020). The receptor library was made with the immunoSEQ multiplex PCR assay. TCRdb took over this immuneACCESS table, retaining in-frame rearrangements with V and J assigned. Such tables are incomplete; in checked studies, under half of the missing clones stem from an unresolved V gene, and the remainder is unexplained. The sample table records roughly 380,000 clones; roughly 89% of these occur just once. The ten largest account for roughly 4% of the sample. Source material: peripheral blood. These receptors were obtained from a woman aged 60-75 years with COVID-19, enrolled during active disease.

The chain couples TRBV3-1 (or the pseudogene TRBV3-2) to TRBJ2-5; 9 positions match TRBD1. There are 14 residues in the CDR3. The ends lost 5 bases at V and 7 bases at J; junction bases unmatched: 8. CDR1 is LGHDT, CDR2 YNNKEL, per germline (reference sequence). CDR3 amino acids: CASSFGQGKGTQYF. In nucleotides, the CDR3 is TGTGCCAGCAGCTTCGGACAGGGGAAGGGGACCCAGTACTTC.

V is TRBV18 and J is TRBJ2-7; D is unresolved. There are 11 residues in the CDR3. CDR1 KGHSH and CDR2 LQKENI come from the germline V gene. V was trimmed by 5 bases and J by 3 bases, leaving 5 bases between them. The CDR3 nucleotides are TGTGCCAGCTCATTTCTCTACGAGCAGTACTTC. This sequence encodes CASSFLYEQYF.

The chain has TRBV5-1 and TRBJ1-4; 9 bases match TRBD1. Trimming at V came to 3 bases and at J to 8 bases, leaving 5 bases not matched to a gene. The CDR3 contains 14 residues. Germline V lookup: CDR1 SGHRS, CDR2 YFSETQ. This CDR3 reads CASSWDREGEKLFF. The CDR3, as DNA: TGCGCCAGCAGCTGGGACAGGGAAGGGGAAAAACTGTTTTTT.

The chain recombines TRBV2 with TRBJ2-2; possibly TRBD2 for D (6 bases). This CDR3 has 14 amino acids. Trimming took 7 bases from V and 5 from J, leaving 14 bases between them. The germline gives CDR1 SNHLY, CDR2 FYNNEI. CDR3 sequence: CASTELRGTGELFF. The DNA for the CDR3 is TGTGCCAGCACCGAGTTGCGGGGAACCGGGGAGCTGTTTTTT.

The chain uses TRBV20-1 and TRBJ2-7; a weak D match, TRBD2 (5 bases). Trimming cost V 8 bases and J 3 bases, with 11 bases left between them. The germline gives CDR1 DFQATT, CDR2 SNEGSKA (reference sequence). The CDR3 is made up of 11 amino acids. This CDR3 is CSPIGLYEQYF. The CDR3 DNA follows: TGCAGTCCCATCGGACTCTACGAGCAGTACTTC.

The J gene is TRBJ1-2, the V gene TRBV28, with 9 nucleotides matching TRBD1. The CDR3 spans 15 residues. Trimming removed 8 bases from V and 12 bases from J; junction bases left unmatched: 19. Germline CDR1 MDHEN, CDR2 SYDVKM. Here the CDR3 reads CASGSQGPGQGGHTF. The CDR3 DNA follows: TGTGCCAGCGGTAGCCAGGGCCCGGGACAGGGAGGACACACCTTC.

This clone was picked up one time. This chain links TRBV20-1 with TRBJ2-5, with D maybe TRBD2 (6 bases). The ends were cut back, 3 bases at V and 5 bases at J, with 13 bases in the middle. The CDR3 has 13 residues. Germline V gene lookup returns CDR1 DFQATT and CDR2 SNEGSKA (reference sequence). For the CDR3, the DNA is TGCAGTGCTAGTGCGGGGATGACGGAGACCCAGTACTTC. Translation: CSASAGMTETQYF.

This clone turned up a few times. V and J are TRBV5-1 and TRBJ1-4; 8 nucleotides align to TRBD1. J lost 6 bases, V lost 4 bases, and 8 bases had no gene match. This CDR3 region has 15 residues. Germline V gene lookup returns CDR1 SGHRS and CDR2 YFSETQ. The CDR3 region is CASSPGQGSHEKLFF. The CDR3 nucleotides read TGCGCCAGCAGCCCCGGACAGGGTAGTCATGAAAAACTGTTTTTT.

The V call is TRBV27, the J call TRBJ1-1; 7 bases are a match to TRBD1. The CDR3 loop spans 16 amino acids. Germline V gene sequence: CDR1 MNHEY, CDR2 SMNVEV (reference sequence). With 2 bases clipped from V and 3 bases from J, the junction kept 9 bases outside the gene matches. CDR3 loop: CASSLQGGVGYTEAFF. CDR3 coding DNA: TGTGCCAGCAGTTTACAAGGGGGCGTGGGGTACACTGAAGCTTTCTTT.

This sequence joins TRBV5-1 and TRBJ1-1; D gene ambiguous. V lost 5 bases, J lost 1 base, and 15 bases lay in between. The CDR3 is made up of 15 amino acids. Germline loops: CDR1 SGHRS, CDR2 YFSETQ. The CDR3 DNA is TGCGCCAGCAGTCCCTTCCAGGCACCGAACACTGAAGCTTTCTTT. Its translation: CASSPFQAPNTEAFF.

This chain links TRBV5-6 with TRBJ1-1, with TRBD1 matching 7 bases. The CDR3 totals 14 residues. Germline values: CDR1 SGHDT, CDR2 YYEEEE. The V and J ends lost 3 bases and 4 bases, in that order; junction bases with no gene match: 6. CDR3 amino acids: CASSSSQGSTEAFF. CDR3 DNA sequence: TGTGCCAGCAGCTCGTCACAGGGGAGCACTGAAGCTTTCTTT.

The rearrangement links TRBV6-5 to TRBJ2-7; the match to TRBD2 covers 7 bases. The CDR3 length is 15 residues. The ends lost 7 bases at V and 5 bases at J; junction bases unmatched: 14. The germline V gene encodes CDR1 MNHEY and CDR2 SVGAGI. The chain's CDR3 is CASTLRLAGFDEQYF. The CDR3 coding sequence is TGTGCCAGCACCCTCCGACTAGCTGGTTTCGACGAGCAGTACTTC.

The CDR3 here is CASSDRTGGDTEAFF. As DNA, the CDR3 is TGTGCCAGCAGTGACAGGACAGGGGGAGACACTGAAGCTTTCTTT. V and J are TRBV25-1 and TRBJ1-1, with 10 bases lining up with TRBD1. CDR1 is MGHDK and CDR2 is SYGVNS in the germline V gene. Losses at the gene ends were 3 bases for V and 3 bases for J; bases not matched to a gene: 4. This CDR3 has 15 residues.

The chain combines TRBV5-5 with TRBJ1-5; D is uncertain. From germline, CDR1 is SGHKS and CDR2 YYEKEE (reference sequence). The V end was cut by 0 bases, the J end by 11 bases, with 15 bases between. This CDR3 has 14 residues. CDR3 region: CASSLEVRRGSQHF. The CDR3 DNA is TGTGCCAGCAGCTTGGAAGTTAGGAGAGGTTCCCAGCATTTT.

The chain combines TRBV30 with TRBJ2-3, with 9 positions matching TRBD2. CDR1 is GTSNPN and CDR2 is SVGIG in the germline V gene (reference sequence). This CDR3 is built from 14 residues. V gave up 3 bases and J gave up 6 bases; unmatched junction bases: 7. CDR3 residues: CAWRGGLAFDTQYF. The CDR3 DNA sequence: TGTGCCTGGAGAGGCGGACTAGCGTTTGATACGCAGTATTTT.

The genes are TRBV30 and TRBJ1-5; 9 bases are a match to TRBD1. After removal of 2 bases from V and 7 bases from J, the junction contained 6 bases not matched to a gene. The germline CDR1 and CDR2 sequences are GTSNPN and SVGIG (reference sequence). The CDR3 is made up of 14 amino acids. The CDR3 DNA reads TGTGCCTGGAGTCCACAGGGGGCACAACAGCCCCAGCATTTT. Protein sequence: CAWSPQGAQQPQHF.

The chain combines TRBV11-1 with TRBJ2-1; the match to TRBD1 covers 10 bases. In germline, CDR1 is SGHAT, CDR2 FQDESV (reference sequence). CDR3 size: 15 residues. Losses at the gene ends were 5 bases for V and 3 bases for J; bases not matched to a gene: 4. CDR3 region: CASSARDRGYNEQFF. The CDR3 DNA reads TGTGCCAGCAGCGCACGGGACAGGGGCTACAATGAGCAGTTCTTC.

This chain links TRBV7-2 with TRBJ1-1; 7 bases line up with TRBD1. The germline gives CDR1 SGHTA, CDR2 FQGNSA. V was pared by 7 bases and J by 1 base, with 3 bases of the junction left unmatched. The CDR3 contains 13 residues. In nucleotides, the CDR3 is TGTGCCAGCATGGGACAGTGGAACACTGAAGCTTTCTTT. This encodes CASMGQWNTEAFF.

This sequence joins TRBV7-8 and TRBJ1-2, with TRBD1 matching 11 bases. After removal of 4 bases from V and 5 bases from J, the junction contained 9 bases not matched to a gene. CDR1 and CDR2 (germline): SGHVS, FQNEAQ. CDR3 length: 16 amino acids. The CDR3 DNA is TGTGCCAGCAGCTCCCATGGGACAGGGGGGGAATATGGCTACACCTTC. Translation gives CASSSHGTGGEYGYTF. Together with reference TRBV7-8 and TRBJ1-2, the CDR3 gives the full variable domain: GAGVSQSPRYKVAKRGQDVALRCDPISGHVSLFWYQQALGQGPEFLTYFQNEAQLDKSGLPSDRFFAERPEGSVSTLKIQRTQQEDSAVYLCASSSHGTGGEYGYTFGSGTRLTVV.

CDR3 in DNA: TGCGCCAGCAGCTTGGGTGGGAGCAGCTCCTATGGCTACACCTTC. Its protein product is CASSLGGSSSYGYTF. This chain connects TRBV5-1 to TRBJ1-2; no clear D gene. The CDR3 totals 15 residues. Germline V gene data show CDR1 as SGHRS and CDR2 as YFSETQ. Trimming cost V 0 bases and J 4 bases, with 13 bases left between them.

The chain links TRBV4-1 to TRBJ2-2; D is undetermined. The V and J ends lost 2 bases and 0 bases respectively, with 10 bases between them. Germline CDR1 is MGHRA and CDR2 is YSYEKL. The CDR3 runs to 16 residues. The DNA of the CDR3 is TGCGCCAGCAGCCAACTAACGGGTACGAACACCGGGGAGCTGTTTTTT. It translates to CASSQLTGTNTGELFF.

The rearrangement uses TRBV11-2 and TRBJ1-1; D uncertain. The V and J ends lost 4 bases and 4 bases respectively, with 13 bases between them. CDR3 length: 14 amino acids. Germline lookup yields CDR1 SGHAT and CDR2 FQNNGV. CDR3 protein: CASSWPGGSTEAFF. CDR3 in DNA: TGTGCCAGCAGCTGGCCGGGAGGAAGCACTGAAGCTTTCTTT.